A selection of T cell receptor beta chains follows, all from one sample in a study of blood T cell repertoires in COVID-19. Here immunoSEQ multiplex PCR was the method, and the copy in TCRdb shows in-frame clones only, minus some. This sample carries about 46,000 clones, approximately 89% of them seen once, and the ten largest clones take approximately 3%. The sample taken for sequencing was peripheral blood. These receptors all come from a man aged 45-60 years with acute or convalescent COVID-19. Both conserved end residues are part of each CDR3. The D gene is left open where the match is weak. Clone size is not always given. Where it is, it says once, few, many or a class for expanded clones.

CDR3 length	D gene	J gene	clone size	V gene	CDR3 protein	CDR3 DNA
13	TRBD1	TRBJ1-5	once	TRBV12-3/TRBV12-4	CASRIDRDQPQHF	TGTGCCAGCAGGATAGACAGGGATCAGCCCCAGCATTTT
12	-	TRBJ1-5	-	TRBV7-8	CASSFGNQPQHF	TGTGCCAGCAGCTTCGGCAATCAGCCCCAGCATTTT
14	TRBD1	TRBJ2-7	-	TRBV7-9	CASSSPGQAYEQYF	TGTGCCAGCAGCTCGCCGGGACAGGCATACGAGCAGTACTTC
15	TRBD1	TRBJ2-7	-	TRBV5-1	CASSPNSGTGVEQYF	TGCGCCAGCAGCCCTAACTCCGGGACAGGGGTCGAGCAGTACTTC
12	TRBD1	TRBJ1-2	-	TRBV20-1	CSAGGQASGYTF	TGCAGTGCTGGTGGACAGGCTAGTGGCTACACCTTC
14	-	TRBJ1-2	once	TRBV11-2	CASTILAGGYGYTF	TGTGCCAGCACCATCCTGGCGGGTGGCTATGGCTACACCTTC
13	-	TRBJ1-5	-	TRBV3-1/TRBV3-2	CASSRGFDQPQHF	TGTGCCAGCAGCCGCGGGTTCGACCAGCCCCAGCATTTT
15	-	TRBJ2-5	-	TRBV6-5	CASVFIFDSQETQYF	TGTGCCAGCGTTTTTATATTCGACAGTCAAGAGACCCAGTACTTC
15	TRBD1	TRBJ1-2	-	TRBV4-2	CASSQETGGYYGYTF	TGTGCCAGCAGCCAAGAGACAGGGGGCTACTATGGCTACACCTTC
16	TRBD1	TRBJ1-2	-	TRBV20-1	CSASRRHSGGLYGYTF	TGCAGTGCTAGTCGCAGACATTCAGGGGGCCTCTATGGCTACACCTTC
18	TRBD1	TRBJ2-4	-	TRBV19	CASSARTGGAGAKNIQYF	TGTGCCAGTAGTGCCAGGACAGGGGGCGCGGGAGCCAAAAACATTCAGTACTTC
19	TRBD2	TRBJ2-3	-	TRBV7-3	CASSLRGSTSGGSTDTQYF	TGTGCCAGCAGCTTAAGGGGGTCAACTAGCGGGGGAAGCACAGATACGCAGTATTTT
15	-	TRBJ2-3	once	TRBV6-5	CASSTSLLPPDTQYF	TGTGCCAGCAGCACTTCTCTCTTGCCGCCAGATACGCAGTATTTT
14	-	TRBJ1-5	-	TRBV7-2	CASSNSGGGQPQHF	TGTGCCAGCAGCAATTCGGGGGGGGGTCAGCCCCAGCATTTT
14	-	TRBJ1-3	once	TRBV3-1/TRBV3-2	CASSQSNLGNTIYF	TGTGCCAGCAGCCAATCCAACTTAGGAAACACCATATATTTT
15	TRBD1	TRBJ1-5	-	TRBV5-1	CASSTGQVSNQPQHF	TGCGCCAGCAGCACAGGACAGGTTAGCAATCAGCCCCAGCATTTT
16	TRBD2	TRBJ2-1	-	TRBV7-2	CASSFLAGVVVNEQFF	TGTGCCAGCAGCTTCCTAGCGGGGGTAGTAGTCAATGAGCAGTTCTTC
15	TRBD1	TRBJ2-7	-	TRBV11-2	CASSWTGGFSYEQYF	TGTGCCAGCAGTTGGACAGGGGGTTTCTCCTACGAGCAGTACTTC
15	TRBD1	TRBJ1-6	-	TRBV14	CASSLWTGVNSPLHF	TGTGCCAGCAGCCTTTGGACAGGGGTAAATTCACCCCTCCACTTT
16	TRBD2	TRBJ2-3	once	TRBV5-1	CASSLAAGGPADTQYF	TGCGCCAGCAGCTTGGCGGCGGGGGGGCCCGCAGATACGCAGTATTTT
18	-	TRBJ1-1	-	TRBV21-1	CASSKDRPGGGLGTEAFF	TGTGCCAGCAGCAAAGACCGACCCGGGGGGGGGCTGGGCACTGAAGCTTTCTTT
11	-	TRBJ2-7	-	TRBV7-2	CASSLVSEQYF	TGTGCCAGCAGCTTAGTATCCGAGCAGTACTTC
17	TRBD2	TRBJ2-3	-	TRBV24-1	CATSDPGLAGKTDTQYF	TGTGCCACCAGTGATCCGGGACTAGCGGGTAAAACAGATACGCAGTATTTT
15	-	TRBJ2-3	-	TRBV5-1	CASSLGDMITDTQYF	TGCGCCAGCAGCTTGGGGGACATGATCACAGATACGCAGTATTTT
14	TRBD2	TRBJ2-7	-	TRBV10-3	CAISVSGGGGEQYF	TGTGCCATCAGTGTTTCCGGGGGGGGTGGCGAGCAGTACTTC
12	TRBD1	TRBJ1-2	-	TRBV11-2	CASSFNRGGYTF	TGTGCCAGCAGCTTCAACAGGGGTGGCTACACCTTC
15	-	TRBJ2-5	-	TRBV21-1	CASSMGRGHQETQYF	TGTGCCAGCAGCATGGGCCGTGGTCACCAAGAGACCCAGTACTTC
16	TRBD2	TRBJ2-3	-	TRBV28	CASSARLAGRTDTQYF	TGTGCCAGCAGTGCAAGACTAGCGGGTCGCACAGATACGCAGTATTTT
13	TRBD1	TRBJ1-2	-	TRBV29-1	CSVGDRKNYGYTF	TGCAGCGTGGGGGACAGGAAGAACTATGGCTACACCTTC
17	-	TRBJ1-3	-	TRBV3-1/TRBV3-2	CASSQDQRVGPGNTIYF	TGTGCCAGCAGCCAAGATCAACGGGTAGGCCCTGGAAACACCATATATTTT
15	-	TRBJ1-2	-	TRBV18	CASSPDVTGTYGYTF	TGTGCCAGCTCTCCGGACGTGACAGGTACCTATGGCTACACCTTC